The 21 T cell receptor beta chains given below trace back to one sample, sequenced in a study of T cells after yellow fever vaccination. TCRdb re-analysed the 5' RACE reads in MiXCR, keeping a single row per CDR3 protein. The table includes about 430,000 distinct CDR3 sequences, approximately 19% detected once. Sequenced here: PBMCs, sampled before the yellow fever booster vaccination. The receptors come from a man between 18 and 29 years old who received the YFV17D yellow fever vaccine.

This clonotype was seen a few times. J is TRBJ1-1 and V is TRBV6-2 or TRBV6-3, with 7 bases lining up with TRBD1. Germline values: CDR1 MNHEY, CDR2 SVGEGT. V lost 6 bases and J lost 8; bases outside the gene matches: 18. CDR3 length equals 16 residues. The CDR3 DNA reads TGTGCCAGCAGCGGCAACCCTGGGACAGTTATAATGGAAGCTTTCTTT. It is translated as CASSGNPGTVIMEAFF.

This clonotype was recorded a few times. The V gene is TRBV6-6, the J gene TRBJ1-1, with no clear D. The CDR3 has 12 residues. Germline lookup yields CDR1 MNHNY and CDR2 SVGAGI (reference sequence). V lost 7 bases, J lost 5 bases, and 11 bases lay in between. The CDR3 here is CASTLGYTEAFF. DNA of the CDR3: TGTGCCAGCACATTAGGGTATACTGAAGCTTTCTTT.

As DNA, the CDR3 is TGTGCCAGCAGCTTGGAAGGCTTCGGGGAGACCCAGTACTTC. It specifies CASSLEGFGETQYF. This chain uses TRBV5-4 with TRBJ2-5; D is undetermined. Deletions cut 0 bases from V and 5 bases from J, with 11 bases between. This CDR3 contains 14 residues. Germline CDR1 is SGHNT and CDR2 is YYREEE (reference sequence).

The V and J genes are TRBV6-2 or TRBV6-3 and TRBJ2-7; D is possibly TRBD1 (6 bases). The CDR3 length is 14 residues. Germline CDR1 is MNHEY and CDR2 is SVGEGT. V shed 2 bases and J shed 3 bases, with 11 bases lying between them. Here the CDR3 DNA reads TGTGCCAGCAGTTACGCCGGGACAAGCTACGAGCAGTACGTC. Its protein is CASSYAGTSYEQYV.

This chain connects TRBV11-2 to TRBJ2-3; D uncertain. Per the germline V gene, CDR1 is SGHAT and CDR2 is FQNNGV. There are 10 residues in the CDR3. The CDR3 nucleotides read TGTGCTATAAAGGGAGATACGCAGTATTTT. Protein product: CAIKGDTQYF.

This clonotype was counted a few times. The chain uses TRBV27 and TRBJ2-1, with 8 bases aligning to TRBD2. V was clipped by 7 bases and J by 5 bases; unmatched bases: 4. This CDR3 contains 13 residues. CDR1 and CDR2 from the germline V gene are MNHEY and SMNVEV (reference sequence). The DNA for the CDR3 is TGTGCCAGCATAGAGCGGGGGAACAATGAGCAGTTCTTC. As protein: CASIERGNNEQFF.

The V call is TRBV10-3, the J call TRBJ1-1; tentatively, D is TRBD1 (5 bases). The CDR3 contains 14 residues. V was trimmed by 6 bases and J by 5 bases, leaving 16 bases between them. The germline V gene encodes CDR1 ENHRY and CDR2 SYGVKD. This CDR3 is CAIRKDSGGTEAFF. In DNA form, the CDR3 reads TGTGCCATCAGAAAGGACTCTGGGGGGACTGAAGCTTTCTTT.

This clonotype has more than one count but fewer than ten. The genes are TRBV6-2 or TRBV6-3 and TRBJ2-6, with D maybe TRBD2 (6 bases). Trimming left V 7 bases short and J 1 base short, with 11 bases between. This CDR3 has 15 amino acids. The V gene's germline CDR1 is MNHEY and CDR2 SVGEGT. DNA of the CDR3: TGTGCCAGCATCACGGGAGCGTCTGGGGCCAACGTCCTGACTTTC. Amino acids: CASITGASGANVLTF.

In its sample, this clonotype was seen a few times. The V call is TRBV6-1, the J call TRBJ2-5, with TRBD2 matching over 8 bases. V shed 6 bases, J shed 5 bases, and the junction held 5 bases outside the gene matches. Germline V lookup: CDR1 MNHNS, CDR2 SASEGT. This CDR3 spans 13 amino acids. Written as DNA, the CDR3 is TGTGCCAGCAGGCCGGGGGGGCAGGAGACCCAGTACTTC. Residues: CASRPGGQETQYF.

This clonotype was seen many times. The gene calls are TRBV7-2 and TRBJ1-4; D is uncertain. This CDR3 has 15 residues. CDR1 and CDR2 (germline): SGHTA, FQGNSA. Trimming stripped 7 bases from V and 0 bases from J, with 12 bases between. CDR3 coding DNA: TGTGCCAGCACCCGCCAGGTTGCAACTAATGAAAAACTGTTTTTT. Encoded protein: CASTRQVATNEKLFF.

Comment on this clonotype: Given a much more abundant clone one base away, this may be a read error. The chain employs TRBV5-1 and TRBJ2-5; 10 nucleotides line up with TRBD1. Germline V CDR1 and CDR2: SGHRS, YFSETQ. The CDR3 covers 15 residues. V gave up 3 bases and J gave up 3 bases; unmatched junction bases: 5. CDR3: CASSYTGTGEETQYF. DNA for the CDR3: TGCGCCAGCAGCTACACCGGGACAGGGGAAGAGACCCAGTACTTC.

The V and J genes are TRBV7-3 and TRBJ1-6, with D tentatively TRBD1 (6 bases). Germline lookup yields CDR1 SGHTA and CDR2 FQGTGA. This CDR3 comprises 15 residues. V lost 4 bases and J lost 10, with 17 bases in between. The CDR3 bases are TGTGCCAGCAGCTCGACAGGAATAGCGGGGTCACCCCTCCACTTT. This codes for CASSSTGIAGSPLHF.

This clonotype was seen a few times. The chain carries TRBV7-9 and TRBJ1-2; no clear D gene. CDR1 and CDR2 (germline): SEHNR, FQNEAQ (reference sequence). The CDR3 totals 13 residues. V lost 1 base, J lost 8 bases, and 11 bases lay in between. CDR3 nucleotide sequence: TGTGCCAGCAGCTTAGACACGGATCGAGGCTACACCTTC. Encoded protein: CASSLDTDRGYTF.

This clonotype was seen at least ten times. This chain uses TRBV4-2 with TRBJ1-4; possible D gene TRBD1, 5 bases. The CDR3 totals 14 residues. The germline V gene encodes CDR1 LGHNA and CDR2 YNFKEQ. V was clipped by 0 bases and J by 3 bases, with 5 bases between them. DNA of the CDR3: TGTGCCAGCAGCCAAGAGACAGCTAATGAAAAACTGTTTTTT. Translation: CASSQETANEKLFF.

In its sample, this clonotype was seen a few times. V is TRBV5-1 and J is TRBJ2-2; tentatively, D is TRBD1 (5 bases). Trimming pared 1 base from V and 6 bases from J, leaving 10 bases between. CDR1 and CDR2 (germline): SGHRS, YFSETQ. This CDR3 contains 14 residues. CDR3 residues: CASSLQGSPGELFF. The CDR3 nucleotides are TGCGCCAGCAGCTTGCAGGGCTCCCCCGGGGAGCTGTTTTTT.

The chain has TRBV10-3 and TRBJ2-3; 7 nucleotides agree with TRBD2. The CDR3 loop spans 15 amino acids. Germline CDR1 reads ENHRY; CDR2 reads SYGVKD. V gave up 0 bases and J gave up 1 base; unmatched junction bases: 1. CDR3 sequence: CAISESGGGTDTQYF. Here the CDR3 DNA reads TGTGCCATCAGTGAGTCTGGGGGGGGCACAGATACGCAGTATTTT.

V gene TRBV6-5 combines with J gene TRBJ2-1; D is possibly TRBD2 (6 bases). Trimming took off 3 bases at V and 7 bases at J, with 22 bases between the two ends. The CDR3 is 17 amino acids. CDR1 is MNHEY, CDR2 SVGAGI, per germline. DNA of the CDR3: TGTGCCAGCAGTTATTCTCCCGGACGAACGGGGAGGAATGAGCAGTTCTTC. This encodes CASSYSPGRTGRNEQFF.

The chain carries TRBV11-3 and TRBJ2-3; 7 nucleotides agree with TRBD1. V was clipped by 1 base and J by 4 bases; unmatched bases: 11. The length of the CDR3 is 17 residues. Germline loops: CDR1 SGHNT, CDR2 YENEEA. The CDR3 DNA reads TGTGCCAGCAGCTTAGGTCTGATAGGGGGCACGGCAGATACGCAGTATTTT. It translates to CASSLGLIGGTADTQYF.

This clonotype has only a few counts. V is TRBV5-1 and J is TRBJ2-1, with D perhaps TRBD2 (5 bases). Looked up from germline, CDR1 is SGHRS and CDR2 is YFSETQ. V gave up 0 bases and J gave up 10 bases, with 14 bases separating them. This CDR3 comprises 14 residues. The CDR3 reads CASSLVGPPGEQFF. The CDR3 nucleotides read TGCGCCAGCAGCTTGGTAGGCCCGCCGGGGGAGCAGTTCTTC. Complete variable domain (other parts from reference TRBV5-1 and TRBJ2-1): KAGVTQTPRYLIKTRGQQVTLSCSPISGHRSVSWYQQTPGQGLQFLFEYFSETQRNKGNFPGRFSGRQFSNSRSEMNVSTLELGDSALYLCASSLVGPPGEQFFGPGTRLTVL.

The CDR3 region is CASSPGGLRGTPLHF. The CDR3 nucleotides read TGTGCCAGCAGCCCAGGGGGACTGCGGGGGACACCCCTCCACTTT. The rearrangement joins TRBV7-2 to TRBJ1-6; 7 bases agree with TRBD1. Germline loops: CDR1 SGHTA, CDR2 FQGNSA. V was clipped by 5 bases and J by 11 bases; unmatched bases: 12. CDR3 length: 15 amino acids.

V and J are TRBV6-1 and TRBJ2-6, with TRBD2 as a possible D gene (6 bases). Trimming removed 4 bases from V and 1 base from J, with 20 bases in between. The CDR3 covers 19 residues. Germline loops: CDR1 MNHNS, CDR2 SASEGT. The CDR3 sequence: CASSVYIPGGSSGANVLTF. In DNA form, the CDR3 reads TGTGCCAGCAGTGTCTATATCCCCGGGGGATCATCTGGGGCCAACGTCCTGACTTTC.